Described below is a single TCR beta chain sequence and its context. The sample comes from a study of identical twins. From germline, CDR1 is SGHAT and CDR2 FQNNGV. V was pared by 0 bases and J by 1 base, with 10 bases of the junction left unmatched. The CDR3 is 19 amino acids. Unique molecular identifiers were present on the cDNA, which also gained a universal primer site by template switching. TCRdb reprocessed the 5' RACE reads with MiXCR, giving one entry per CDR3 protein. The sample carries 500,000 to 550,000 distinct CDR3 sequences, under 25% recorded once. This sample also appeared in a second study, on yellow fever vaccine responses in identical twins.

This rearrangement joins TRBV11-2 to TRBJ2-3; TRBD2 matches 10 bases. Material: CD4+ T cells sorted from blood. The sequence was collected from a woman between 18 and 30 years old in good health. The CDR3 coding sequence is TGTGCCAGCAGCTTAGACCCTTTCCTAGCGGGGGTCGGCACAGATACGCAGTATTTT. Protein sequence: CASSLDPFLAGVGTDTQYF.